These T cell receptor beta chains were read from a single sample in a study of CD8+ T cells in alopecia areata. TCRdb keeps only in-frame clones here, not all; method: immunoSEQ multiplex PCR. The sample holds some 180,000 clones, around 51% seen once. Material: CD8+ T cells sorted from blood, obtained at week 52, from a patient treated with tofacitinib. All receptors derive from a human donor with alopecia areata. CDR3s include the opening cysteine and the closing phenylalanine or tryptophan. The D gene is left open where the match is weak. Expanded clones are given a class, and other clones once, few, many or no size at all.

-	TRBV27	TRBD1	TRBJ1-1	CASSLSPGTGWVEAFF	TGTGCCAGCAGTTTATCGCCGGGGACAGGGTGGGTTGAAGCTTTCTTT
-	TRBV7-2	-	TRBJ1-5	CASSLGTWQPQHF	TGTGCCAGCAGCTTAGGAACCTGGCAGCCCCAGCATTTT
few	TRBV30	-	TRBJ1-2	CAWETTGLDGYTF	TGTGCCTGGGAAACAACAGGGCTGGATGGCTACACCTTC
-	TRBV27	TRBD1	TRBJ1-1	CASSSIPGGRGAFF	TGTGCCAGCAGTTCCATCCCAGGGGGCAGAGGAGCTTTCTTT
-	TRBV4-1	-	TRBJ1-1	CASSQDVETEAFF	TGCGCCAGCAGCCAAGATGTGGAGACTGAAGCTTTCTTT
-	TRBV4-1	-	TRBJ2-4	CASSEIPINIQYF	TGCGCCAGCTCAGAAATCCCCATAAACATTCAGTACTTC
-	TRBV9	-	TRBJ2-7	CASSVEGTLGEQYF	TGTGCCAGCAGCGTTGAGGGAACCCTCGGCGAGCAGTACTTC
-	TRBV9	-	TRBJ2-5	CASSPGTTWEETQYF	TGTGCCAGCAGCCCCGGGACCACCTGGGAAGAGACCCAGTACTTC
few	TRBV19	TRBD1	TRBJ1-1	CASTWDSVNTEAFF	TGTGCCAGTACCTGGGACAGTGTGAACACTGAAGCTTTCTTT
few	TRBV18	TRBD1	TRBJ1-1	CASSLRGRNTEAFF	TGTGCCAGCTCACTGAGGGGGCGTAACACTGAAGCTTTCTTT
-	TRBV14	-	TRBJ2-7	CASSLRRGSSYEQYF	TGTGCCAGCAGCCTCCGGCGGGGTAGCTCCTACGAGCAGTACTTC
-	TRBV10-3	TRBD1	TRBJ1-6	CAISESTDRGNSPLHF	TGTGCCATCAGTGAGTCAACGGACAGGGGGAATTCACCCCTCCACTTT
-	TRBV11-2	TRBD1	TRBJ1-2	CASSYRGRSYGYTF	TGTGCCAGCAGCTACAGGGGGCGCAGCTATGGCTACACCTTC
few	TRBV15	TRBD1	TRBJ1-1	CAAVRGQNEAFF	TGTGCCGCTGTAAGGGGGCAAAATGAAGCTTTCTTT
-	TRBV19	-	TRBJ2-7	CASSIDLEYEQYF	TGTGCCAGTAGTATAGATCTCGAATACGAGCAGTACTTC
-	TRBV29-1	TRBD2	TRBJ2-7	CSALGGSSYEQYF	TGCAGCGCCCTCGGGGGGAGCTCCTACGAGCAGTACTTC
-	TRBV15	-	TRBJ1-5	CATSGTVNQPQHF	TGTGCCACGAGTGGTACAGTCAATCAGCCCCAGCATTTT
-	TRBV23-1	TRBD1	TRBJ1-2	CAIQGAPGFRSYGYTF	TGCGCCATACAGGGGGCGCCTGGGTTTCGGTCCTATGGCTACACCTTC
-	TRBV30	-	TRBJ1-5	CAWSVGGFAQPQHF	TGTGCCTGGAGTGTAGGAGGGTTCGCTCAGCCCCAGCATTTT
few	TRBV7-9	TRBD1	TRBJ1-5	CASRRQGAPSNQPQHF	TGTGCCAGCAGAAGACAGGGGGCTCCTAGCAATCAGCCCCAGCATTTT
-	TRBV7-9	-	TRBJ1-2	CASSLDYRDHYGYTF	TGTGCCAGCAGCTTAGACTACAGGGACCACTATGGCTACACCTTC
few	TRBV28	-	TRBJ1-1	CASSLLGTEAFF	TGTGCCAGCAGTTTACTTGGCACTGAAGCTTTCTTT
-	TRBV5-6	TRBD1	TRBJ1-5	CASSSTGQYSNQPQHF	TGTGCCAGCAGCTCGACGGGACAGTATAGCAATCAGCCCCAGCATTTT
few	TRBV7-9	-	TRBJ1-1	CASSRPQNTEAFF	TGTGCCAGCAGCCGACCACAGAACACTGAAGCTTTCTTT
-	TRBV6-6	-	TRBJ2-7	CASSSHQGNPYEQYF	TGTGCCAGCAGTAGCCATCAGGGGAACCCCTACGAGCAGTACTTC
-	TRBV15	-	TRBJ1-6	CATSRENSPLHF	TGTGCCACCAGCAGGGAAAATTCACCCCTCCACTTT
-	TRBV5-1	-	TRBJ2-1	CASSRREAHNEQFF	TGCGCCAGCAGCCGCCGGGAAGCTCACAATGAGCAGTTCTTC
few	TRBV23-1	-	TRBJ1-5	CASSQLNQPQHF	TGCGCCAGCAGTCAATTGAATCAGCCCCAGCATTTT
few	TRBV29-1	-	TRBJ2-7	CSVDLQAEQYF	TGCAGCGTTGATTTGCAGGCCGAGCAGTACTTC
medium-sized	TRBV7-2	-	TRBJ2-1	CASRQGGYNEQFF	TGTGCCAGCAGGCAGGGGGGGTACAATGAGCAGTTCTTC
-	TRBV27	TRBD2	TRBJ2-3	CASSSGLAATDTQYF	TGTGCCAGCAGTTCGGGACTAGCGGCCACAGATACGCAGTATTTT
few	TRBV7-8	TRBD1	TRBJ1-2	CASSSYVRPGQGGDGYGYTF	TGTGCCAGCAGCTCCTATGTGCGGCCGGGACAGGGTGGAGATGGCTATGGCTACACCTTC
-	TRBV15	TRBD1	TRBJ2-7	CATSSSPGQRSYEQYF	TGTGCCACCAGCAGTTCCCCGGGACAGCGATCCTACGAGCAGTACTTC
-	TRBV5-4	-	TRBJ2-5	CASSLMGSETQYF	TGTGCCAGCAGCTTGATGGGATCTGAGACCCAGTACTTC
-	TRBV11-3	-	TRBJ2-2	CASSSIPGASLQAGELFF	TGTGCCAGCAGCTCCATCCCCGGGGCTTCGCTCCAGGCCGGGGAGCTGTTTTTT
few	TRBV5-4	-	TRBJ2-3	CASSLTGTAADTQYF	TGTGCCAGCAGCTTAACCGGGACGGCGGCAGATACGCAGTATTTT
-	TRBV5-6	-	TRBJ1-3	CASSLGFPGNTIYF	TGTGCCAGCAGCCTAGGGTTTCCTGGAAACACCATATATTTT
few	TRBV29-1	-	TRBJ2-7	CSVYVGSHEQYF	TGCAGCGTTTACGTTGGTTCCCACGAGCAGTACTTC
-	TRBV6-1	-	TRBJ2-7	CASSETWAGSSYEQYF	TGTGCCAGCAGTGAAACCTGGGCCGGCAGCTCCTACGAGCAGTACTTC
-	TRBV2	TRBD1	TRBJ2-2	CASRYGTGVDTGELFF	TGTGCCAGCAGATATGGAACAGGGGTGGACACCGGGGAGCTGTTTTTT
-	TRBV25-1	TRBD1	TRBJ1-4	CASREQGRGEKLFF	TGTGCCAGCAGGGAACAGGGGAGAGGCGAAAAACTGTTTTTT
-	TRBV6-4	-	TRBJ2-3	CASSENTNPTDTQYF	TGTGCCAGCAGTGAAAACACCAACCCCACAGATACGCAGTATTTT
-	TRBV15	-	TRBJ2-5	CATSRDQSLETQYF	TGTGCCACCAGCAGAGATCAGTCGCTAGAGACCCAGTACTTC
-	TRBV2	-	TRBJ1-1	CASSDWGLAFF	TGTGCCAGCAGTGACTGGGGGCTGGCTTTCTTT
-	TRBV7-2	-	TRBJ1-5	CASSLVGRRGLQPQHF	TGTGCCAGCAGCTTAGTAGGGCGGCGGGGCTTGCAGCCCCAGCATTTT
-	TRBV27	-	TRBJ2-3	CASSLNPGVPDTQYF	TGTGCCAGCAGTTTAAATCCAGGGGTTCCAGATACGCAGTATTTT
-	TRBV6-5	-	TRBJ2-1	CASSYDQSYNEQFF	TGTGCCAGCAGTTATGACCAGTCCTACAATGAGCAGTTCTTC